This TCR beta chain was sequenced during a study of blood T cell repertoires in COVID-19. Some clones are missing from TCRdb's copy, which holds only in-frame ones; the method was immunoSEQ multiplex PCR. The sample yields approximately 81,000 clones, 91% seen once. The CDR3 is 14 residues long. Looked up from germline, CDR1 is WSHSY and CDR2 is SAAADI. Trimming took off 4 bases at V and 8 bases at J, with 16 bases between the two ends. Specimen: peripheral blood. The sequence was collected from a woman aged 50 to 60 in a cohort sampled during active COVID-19. The chain links TRBV10-2 to TRBJ2-3, with D possibly being TRBD2 (5 bases). Here the CDR3 reads CASSVGELQSTQYF. As DNA, the CDR3 is TGCGCCAGCAGTGTGGGAGAGTTACAGTCTACGCAGTATTTT.